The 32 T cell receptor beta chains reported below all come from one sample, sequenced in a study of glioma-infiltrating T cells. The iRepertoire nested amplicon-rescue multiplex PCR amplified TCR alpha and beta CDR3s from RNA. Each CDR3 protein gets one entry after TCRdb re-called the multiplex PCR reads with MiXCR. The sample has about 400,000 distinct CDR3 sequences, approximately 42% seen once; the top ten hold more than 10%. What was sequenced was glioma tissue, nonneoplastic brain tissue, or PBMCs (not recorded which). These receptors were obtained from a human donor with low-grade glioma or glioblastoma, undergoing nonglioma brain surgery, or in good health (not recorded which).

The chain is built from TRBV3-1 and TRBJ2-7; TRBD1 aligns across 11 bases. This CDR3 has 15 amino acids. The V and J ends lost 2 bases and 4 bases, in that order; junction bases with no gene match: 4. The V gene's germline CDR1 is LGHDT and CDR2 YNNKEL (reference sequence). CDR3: CASSQIRDRGYEQYF. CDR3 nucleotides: TGTGCCAGCAGCCAAATCCGGGACAGGGGGTACGAGCAGTACTTC.

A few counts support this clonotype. CDR3 amino acids: CASSYDWEQFF. The CDR3 DNA is TGTGCCAGCAGTTATGACTGGGAGCAGTTCTTC. The chain is built from TRBV27 and TRBJ2-1; D call uncertain. The V end was cut by 4 bases, the J end by 10 bases, with 8 bases between. The CDR3 has 11 amino acids. The V gene's germline CDR1 is MNHEY and CDR2 SMNVEV (reference sequence).

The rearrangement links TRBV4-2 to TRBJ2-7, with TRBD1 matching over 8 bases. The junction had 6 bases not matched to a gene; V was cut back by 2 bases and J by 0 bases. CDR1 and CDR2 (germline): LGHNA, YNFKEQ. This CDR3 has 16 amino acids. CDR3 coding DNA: TGTGCCAGCAGCCAACAGGGACAGGAAAGCTCCTACGAGCAGTACTTC. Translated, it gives CASSQQGQESSYEQYF.

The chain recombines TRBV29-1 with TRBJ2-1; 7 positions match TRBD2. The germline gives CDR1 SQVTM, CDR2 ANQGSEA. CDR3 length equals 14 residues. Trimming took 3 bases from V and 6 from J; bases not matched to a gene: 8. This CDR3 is CSVDLASGANEQFF. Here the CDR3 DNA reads TGCAGCGTTGATTTGGCTAGCGGTGCCAATGAGCAGTTCTTC.

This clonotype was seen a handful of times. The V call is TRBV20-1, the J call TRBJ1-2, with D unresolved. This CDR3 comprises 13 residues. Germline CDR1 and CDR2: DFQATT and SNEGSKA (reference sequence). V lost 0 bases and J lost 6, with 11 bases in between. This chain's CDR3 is CSAREGGYNGYTF. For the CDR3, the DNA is TGCAGTGCTAGAGAGGGAGGGTATAATGGCTACACCTTC.

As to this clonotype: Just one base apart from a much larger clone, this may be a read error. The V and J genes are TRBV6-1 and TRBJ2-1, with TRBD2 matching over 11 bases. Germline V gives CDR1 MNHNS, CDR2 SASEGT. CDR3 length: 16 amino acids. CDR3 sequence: CASRLPGLAAYDEQFF. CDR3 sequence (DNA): TGTGCCAGCAGACTACCGGGACTAGCGGCCTACGATGAGCAGTTCTTC.

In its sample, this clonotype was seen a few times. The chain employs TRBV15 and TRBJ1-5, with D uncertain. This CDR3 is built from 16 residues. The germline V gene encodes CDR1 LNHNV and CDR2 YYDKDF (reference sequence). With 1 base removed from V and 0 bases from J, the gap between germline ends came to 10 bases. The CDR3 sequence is CATSRGAEYSNQPQHF. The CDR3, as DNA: TGTGCCACCAGCAGAGGGGCCGAATATAGCAATCAGCCCCAGCATTTT. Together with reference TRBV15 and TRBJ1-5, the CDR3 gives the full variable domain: DAMVIQNPRYQVTQFGKPVTLSCSQTLNHNVMYWYQQKSSQAPKLLFHYYDKDFNNEADTPDNFQSRRPNTSFCFLDIRSPGLGDTAMYLCATSRGAEYSNQPQHFGDGTRLSIL.

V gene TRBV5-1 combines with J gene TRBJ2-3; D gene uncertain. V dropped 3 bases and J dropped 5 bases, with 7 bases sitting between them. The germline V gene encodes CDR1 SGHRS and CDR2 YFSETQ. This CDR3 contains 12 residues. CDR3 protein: CASSYPGDTQYF. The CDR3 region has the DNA TGCGCCAGCAGCTACCCCGGAGATACGCAGTATTTT.

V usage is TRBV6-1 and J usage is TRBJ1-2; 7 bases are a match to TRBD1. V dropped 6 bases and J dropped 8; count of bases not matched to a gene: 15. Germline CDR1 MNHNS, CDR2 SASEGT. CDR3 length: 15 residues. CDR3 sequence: CASREQTTGPLGYTF. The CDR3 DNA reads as TGTGCCAGCAGGGAACAGACGACAGGGCCCCTCGGCTACACCTTC.

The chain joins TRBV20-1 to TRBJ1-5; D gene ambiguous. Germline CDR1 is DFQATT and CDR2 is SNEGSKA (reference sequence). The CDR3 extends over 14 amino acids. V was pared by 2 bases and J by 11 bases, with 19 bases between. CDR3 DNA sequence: TGCAGTGCTAGAACGGCGGGGTACAAACAGACCCAGCATTTT. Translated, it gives CSARTAGYKQTQHF.

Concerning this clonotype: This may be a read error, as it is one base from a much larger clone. CDR3 DNA sequence: TGTGCCAGCAGAGTAGCAGTCTCGAACACTGAAGCTTTCTTT. Amino acid sequence: CASRVAVSNTEAFF. The genes are TRBV6-5 and TRBJ1-1; no definite D call. V was clipped by 6 bases and J by 1 base, with 12 bases between them. CDR1 and CDR2 (germline): MNHEY, SVGAGI. The CDR3 contains 14 residues.

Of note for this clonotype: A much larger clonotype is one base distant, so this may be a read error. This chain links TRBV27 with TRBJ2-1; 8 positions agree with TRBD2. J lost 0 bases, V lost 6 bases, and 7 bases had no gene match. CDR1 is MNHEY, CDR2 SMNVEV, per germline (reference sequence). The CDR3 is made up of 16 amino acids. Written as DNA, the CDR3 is TGTGCCAGCAGAGTAGCGGGATTCAACTCCTACAATGAGCAGTTCTTC. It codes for CASRVAGFNSYNEQFF.

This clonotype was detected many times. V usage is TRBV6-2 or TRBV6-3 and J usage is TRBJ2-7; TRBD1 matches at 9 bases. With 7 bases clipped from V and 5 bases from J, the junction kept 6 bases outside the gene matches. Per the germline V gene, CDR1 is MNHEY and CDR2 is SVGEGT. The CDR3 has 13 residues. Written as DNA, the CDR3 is TGTGCCAGCACGAAACGGACAGGGGACGAGCAGTACTTC. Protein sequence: CASTKRTGDEQYF.

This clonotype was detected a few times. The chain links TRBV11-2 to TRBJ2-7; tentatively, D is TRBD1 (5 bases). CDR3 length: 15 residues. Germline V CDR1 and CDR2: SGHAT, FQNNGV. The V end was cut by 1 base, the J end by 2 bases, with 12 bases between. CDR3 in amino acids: CASSLVAGKTYEQYF. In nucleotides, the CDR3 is TGTGCCAGCAGCTTAGTGGCAGGGAAGACCTACGAGCAGTACTTC. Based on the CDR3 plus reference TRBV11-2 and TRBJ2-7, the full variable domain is EAGVAQSPRYKIIEKRQSVAFWCNPISGHATLYWYQQILGQGPKLLIQFQNNGVVDDSQLPKDRFSAERLKGVDSTLKIQPAKLEDSAVYLCASSLVAGKTYEQYFGPGTRLTVT.

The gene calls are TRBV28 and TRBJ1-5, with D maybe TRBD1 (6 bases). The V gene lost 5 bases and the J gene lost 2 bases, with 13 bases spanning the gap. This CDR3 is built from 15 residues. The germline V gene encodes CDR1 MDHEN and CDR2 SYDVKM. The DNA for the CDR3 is TGTGCCAGCAGTAGAGGGGGGAGAGGCAATCAGCCCCAGCATTTT. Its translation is CASSRGGRGNQPQHF.

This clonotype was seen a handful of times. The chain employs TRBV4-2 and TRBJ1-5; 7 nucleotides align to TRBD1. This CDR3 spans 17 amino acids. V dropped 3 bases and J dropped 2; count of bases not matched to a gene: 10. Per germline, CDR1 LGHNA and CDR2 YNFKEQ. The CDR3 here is CASSQHRGRRGNQPQHF. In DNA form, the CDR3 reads TGTGCCAGCAGCCAGCACAGGGGAAGGAGAGGCAATCAGCCCCAGCATTTT.

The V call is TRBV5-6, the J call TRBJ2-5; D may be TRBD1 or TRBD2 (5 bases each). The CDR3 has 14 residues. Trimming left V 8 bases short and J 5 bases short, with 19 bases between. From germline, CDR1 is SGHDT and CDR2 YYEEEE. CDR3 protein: CASARTGTAETQYF. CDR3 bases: TGTGCCAGTGCTCGGACCGGGACCGCGGAGACCCAGTACTTC.

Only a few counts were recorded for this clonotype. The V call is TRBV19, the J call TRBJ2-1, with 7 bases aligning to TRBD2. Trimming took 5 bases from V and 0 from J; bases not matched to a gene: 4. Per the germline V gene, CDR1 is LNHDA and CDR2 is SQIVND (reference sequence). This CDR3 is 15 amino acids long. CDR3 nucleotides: TGTGCCAGTAGTCCGGGACTAACCTCCTACAATGAGCAGTTCTTC. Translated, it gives CASSPGLTSYNEQFF.

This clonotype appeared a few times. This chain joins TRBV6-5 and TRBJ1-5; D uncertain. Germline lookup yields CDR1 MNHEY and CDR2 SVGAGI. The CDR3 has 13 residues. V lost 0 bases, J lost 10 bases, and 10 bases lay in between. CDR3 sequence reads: CASSYSQEDPQHF. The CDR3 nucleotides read TGTGCCAGCAGTTACTCGCAGGAGGATCCCCAGCATTTT.

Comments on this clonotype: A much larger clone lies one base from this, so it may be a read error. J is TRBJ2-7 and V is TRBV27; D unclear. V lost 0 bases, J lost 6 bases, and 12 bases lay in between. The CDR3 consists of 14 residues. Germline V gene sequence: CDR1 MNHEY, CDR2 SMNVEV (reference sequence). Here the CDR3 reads CASSLSVWGAEQYF. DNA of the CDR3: TGTGCCAGCAGTTTATCGGTCTGGGGTGCCGAGCAGTACTTC.

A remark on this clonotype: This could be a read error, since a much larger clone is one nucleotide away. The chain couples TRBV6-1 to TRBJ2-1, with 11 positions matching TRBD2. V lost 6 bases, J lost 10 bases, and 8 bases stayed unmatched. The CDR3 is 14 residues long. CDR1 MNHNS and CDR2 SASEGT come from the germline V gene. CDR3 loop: CASRGGTSGYEQFF. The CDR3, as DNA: TGTGCCAGCAGGGGCGGGACTAGCGGTTACGAGCAGTTCTTC.

The CDR3 nucleotides are TGTGCCATCAGTGAGTCCGGGCCAGTCAGGTCGTGGCAAGAGACCCAGTACTTC. This gives the protein CAISESGPVRSWQETQYF. The V call is TRBV10-3, the J call TRBJ2-5, with D unclear. The CDR3 consists of 18 residues. The V end was cut by 0 bases, the J end by 2 bases, with 19 bases between. CDR1 and CDR2 (germline): ENHRY, SYGVKD.

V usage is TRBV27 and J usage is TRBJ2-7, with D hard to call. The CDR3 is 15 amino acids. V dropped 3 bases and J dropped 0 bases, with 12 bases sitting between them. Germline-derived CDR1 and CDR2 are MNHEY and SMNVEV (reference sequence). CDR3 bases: TGTGCCAGCAGTTTTCGGCTAACGGACTCCTACGAGCAGTACTTC. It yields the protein CASSFRLTDSYEQYF.

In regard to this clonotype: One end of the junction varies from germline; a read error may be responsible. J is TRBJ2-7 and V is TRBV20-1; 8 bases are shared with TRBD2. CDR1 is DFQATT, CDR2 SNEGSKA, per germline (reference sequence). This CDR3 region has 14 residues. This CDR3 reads CSARTVGGGYVQYF. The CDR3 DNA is TGCAGTGCTAGAACGGTCGGGGGGGGCTACGTGCAGTACTTC.

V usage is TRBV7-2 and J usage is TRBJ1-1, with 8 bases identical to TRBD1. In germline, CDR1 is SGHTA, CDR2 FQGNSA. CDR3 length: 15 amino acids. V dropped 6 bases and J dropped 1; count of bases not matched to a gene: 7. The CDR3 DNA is TGTGCCAGCAGTTGGTCCGGGACAGGGAACACTGAAGCTTTCTTT. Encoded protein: CASSWSGTGNTEAFF.

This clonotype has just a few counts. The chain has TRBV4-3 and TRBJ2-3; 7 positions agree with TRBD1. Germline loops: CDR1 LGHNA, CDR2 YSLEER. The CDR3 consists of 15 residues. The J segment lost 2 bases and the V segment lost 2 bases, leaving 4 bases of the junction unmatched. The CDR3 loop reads CASSQTGQPTDTQYF. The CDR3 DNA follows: TGCGCCAGCAGCCAAACGGGACAGCCCACAGATACGCAGTATTTT.

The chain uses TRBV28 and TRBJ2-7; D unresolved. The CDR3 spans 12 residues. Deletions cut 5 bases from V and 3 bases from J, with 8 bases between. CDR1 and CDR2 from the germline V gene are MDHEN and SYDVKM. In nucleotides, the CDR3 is TGTGCCAGCAGTCTGGACGTCTACGAGCAGTACTTC. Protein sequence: CASSLDVYEQYF.

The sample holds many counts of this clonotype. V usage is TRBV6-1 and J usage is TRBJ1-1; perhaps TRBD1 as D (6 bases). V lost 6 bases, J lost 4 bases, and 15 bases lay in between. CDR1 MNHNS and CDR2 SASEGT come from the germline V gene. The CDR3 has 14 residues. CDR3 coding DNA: TGTGCCAGCAGAATCGGGGGGCTGAGCACTGAAGCTTTCTTT. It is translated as CASRIGGLSTEAFF.

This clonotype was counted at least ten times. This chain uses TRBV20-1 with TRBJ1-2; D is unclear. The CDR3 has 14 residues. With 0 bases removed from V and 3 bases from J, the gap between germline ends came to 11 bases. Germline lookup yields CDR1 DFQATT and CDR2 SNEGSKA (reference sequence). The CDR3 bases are TGCAGTGCTAGAGATAATGGCCGGGACTATGGCTACACCTTC. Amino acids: CSARDNGRDYGYTF.

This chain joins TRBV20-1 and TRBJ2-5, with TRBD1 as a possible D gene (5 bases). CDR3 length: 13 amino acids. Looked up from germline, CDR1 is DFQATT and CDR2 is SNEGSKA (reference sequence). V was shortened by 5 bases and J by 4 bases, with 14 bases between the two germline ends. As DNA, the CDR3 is TGCAGTGCTCCCGGACATGGCAGAGAGACCCAGTACTTC. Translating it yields CSAPGHGRETQYF.

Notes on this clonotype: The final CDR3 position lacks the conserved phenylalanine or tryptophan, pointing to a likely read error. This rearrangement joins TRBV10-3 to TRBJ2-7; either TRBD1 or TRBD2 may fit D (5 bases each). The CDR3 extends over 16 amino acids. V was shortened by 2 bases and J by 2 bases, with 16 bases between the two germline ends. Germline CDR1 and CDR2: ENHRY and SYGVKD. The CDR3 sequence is CAISEPGTYGAYEQYL. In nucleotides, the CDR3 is TGTGCCATCAGTGAGCCAGGGACCTACGGAGCCTACGAGCAGTACCTC.

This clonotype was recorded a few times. The CDR3 nucleotides are TGTGCCAGCCATAGGGGAGGACAGGGGGGTGAAAAACTGTTTTTT. It translates to CASHRGGQGGEKLFF. V usage is TRBV6-5 and J usage is TRBJ1-4, with TRBD1 matching over 10 bases. With 8 bases clipped from V and 7 bases from J, the junction kept 10 bases outside the gene matches. CDR1 is MNHEY and CDR2 is SVGAGI in the germline V gene. This CDR3 is built from 15 residues.